These T cell receptor beta chains were read from a single sample in a study of blood T cell repertoires in COVID-19. Libraries were prepared by immunoSEQ multiplex PCR; TCRdb keeps only in-frame clonotypes and omits some of them. The profile shows about 380,000 clones, around 89% of them singletons. Material: PBMCs or T cells enriched from blood (not recorded which). The receptors shown here come from a woman aged 18-29 years who had recovered from COVID-19. CDR3s include the opening cysteine and the closing phenylalanine or tryptophan. A D gene is named only where the DNA matches it firmly. Size tells how often a clone was seen (once, few, many) or the class of an expanded clone, and some rows leave it out.

>NA|NA|TRBJ1-5|TRBV6-6
CASSYSTGYQPQHF
TGTGCCAGCAGTTACTCGACAGGCTATCAGCCCCAGCATTTT
>NA|NA|TRBJ2-7|TRBV19
CASSMQANYEQYF
TGTGCCAGTAGTATGCAGGCAAACTACGAGCAGTACTTC
>once|TRBD1|TRBJ2-7|TRBV30
CAWEALDRRNYEQYF
TGTGCCTGGGAAGCATTGGACAGGCGAAACTACGAGCAGTACTTC
>NA|NA|TRBJ2-1|TRBV11-3
CASSSIGTANNEQFF
TGTGCCAGCAGCTCCATCGGTACCGCCAACAATGAGCAGTTCTTC
>NA|TRBD2|TRBJ2-4|TRBV6-5
CAMSGGAAKNIQYF
TGTGCCATGAGCGGGGGGGCAGCCAAAAACATTCAGTACTTC
>NA|NA|TRBJ2-7|TRBV11-2
CASSGEGRYEQYF
TGTGCCAGCAGCGGAGAAGGCCGCTACGAGCAGTACTTC
>NA|TRBD1|TRBJ2-2|TRBV19
CASGTGRTGELFF
TGTGCCTCCGGGACAGGGAGGACCGGGGAGCTGTTTTTT
>once|NA|TRBJ1-1|TRBV3-1/TRBV3-2
CASAQGSSMNTEAFF
TGTGCCAGCGCCCAGGGGAGTTCAATGAACACTGAAGCTTTCTTT
>NA|NA|TRBJ1-6|TRBV9
CASSPGTPSHSPLHF
TGTGCCAGCAGTCCCGGGACACCCTCGCATTCACCCCTCCACTTT
>NA|TRBD1|TRBJ2-7|TRBV7-2
CASSFNAWTGSSYEQYF
TGTGCCAGCAGCTTTAACGCTTGGACAGGGAGCTCCTACGAGCAGTACTTC
>NA|NA|TRBJ2-2|TRBV28
CASSPTLSGVGELFF
TGTGCCAGCAGTCCGACACTCTCAGGGGTAGGGGAGCTGTTTTTT
>NA|NA|TRBJ1-5|TRBV5-4
CASSLGGRASNQPQHF
TGTGCCAGCAGCTTGGGTGGCAGGGCAAGCAATCAGCCCCAGCATTTT
>NA|NA|TRBJ2-4|TRBV29-1
CSGKSANIQYF
TGCAGCGGAAAAAGCGCAAACATTCAGTACTTC
>NA|TRBD1|TRBJ1-5|TRBV4-1
CASSQDARGNQPQHF
TGCGCCAGCAGCCAAGACGCCAGGGGGAATCAGCCCCAGCATTTT
>once|NA|TRBJ2-7|TRBV28
CAGGGQEKDEQYF
TGTGCCGGGGGGGGACAGGAGAAGGACGAGCAGTACTTC
>NA|TRBD1|TRBJ1-2|TRBV12-3/TRBV12-4
CASSLGQGYGYTF
TGTGCCAGCAGTTTGGGACAGGGGTATGGCTACACCTTC
>NA|TRBD1|TRBJ2-1|TRBV30
CAWSPGTGRNEQFF
TGTGCCTGGAGCCCGGGGACAGGGAGAAATGAGCAGTTCTTC
>few|NA|TRBJ1-5|TRBV19
CASSMGRGATNQPQHF
TGTGCCAGTAGTATGGGCAGGGGAGCGACCAATCAGCCCCAGCATTTT
>NA|NA|TRBJ1-2|TRBV19
CASTADDRNYGYTF
TGTGCCAGTACTGCCGACGACAGAAACTATGGCTACACCTTC
>once|TRBD2|TRBJ2-4|TRBV6-5
CASSYDFGGKNIQYF
TGTGCCAGCAGTTACGACTTCGGGGGGAAAAACATTCAGTACTTC
>NA|TRBD2|TRBJ2-1|TRBV7-3
CASSPGLAGDGNEQFF
TGTGCCAGCAGCCCGGGACTAGCGGGAGATGGAAATGAGCAGTTCTTC
>NA|NA|TRBJ1-1|TRBV21-1
CASIEDRAHTEAFF
TGTGCCAGCATTGAGGACAGGGCCCACACTGAAGCTTTCTTT
>NA|NA|TRBJ1-2|TRBV29-1
CSVEDQGLGGYTF
TGCAGCGTTGAAGACCAGGGATTGGGGGGCTACACCTTC
>NA|NA|TRBJ2-3|TRBV10-3
CAISGDGGPDTQYF
TGTGCCATCAGTGGTGACGGAGGACCAGATACGCAGTATTTT
>NA|TRBD1|TRBJ1-1|TRBV30
CAWREGANSVVAFF
TGTGCCTGGAGGGAGGGGGCGAACTCCGTCGTAGCTTTCTTT
>NA|TRBD2|TRBJ2-7|TRBV6-2/TRBV6-3
CASSFSGGASYEQYF
TGTGCCAGCAGTTTCAGCGGGGGGGCTTCCTACGAGCAGTACTTC
>NA|TRBD1|TRBJ1-1|TRBV5-1
CASSFGTGGGRDTEAFF
TGCGCCAGCAGCTTCGGGACAGGGGGCGGAAGGGACACTGAAGCTTTCTTT
>NA|NA|TRBJ2-7|TRBV7-9
CASSLTESRQYF
TGTGCCAGCAGCCTTACAGAAAGTAGGCAGTACTTC
>NA|NA|TRBJ2-5|TRBV4-2
CASSQVERSETQYF
TGTGCCAGCAGCCAAGTAGAGAGGAGCGAGACCCAGTACTTC
>NA|NA|TRBJ1-6|TRBV28
CASRPSPGRSPLHF
TGTGCCAGCAGACCCAGCCCAGGTCGGTCACCCCTCCACTTT
>NA|TRBD2|TRBJ2-2|TRBV4-1
CASSPLGTSGGDFTGELFF
TGCGCCAGCAGCCCCTTAGGGACTAGCGGGGGGGATTTCACCGGGGAGCTGTTTTTT
>NA|TRBD1|TRBJ2-7|TRBV5-5
CASSSDRGRLHEQYF
TGTGCCAGCAGCTCGGACAGGGGGCGGCTCCACGAGCAGTACTTC
>NA|NA|TRBJ1-1|TRBV5-1
CASSALLGGDTEAFF
TGCGCCAGCAGCGCCTTGCTTGGGGGGGACACTGAAGCTTTCTTT
>NA|NA|TRBJ2-7|TRBV4-3
CASSQVGGQGVAYEQYF
TGCGCCAGCAGCCAAGTTGGGGGGCAGGGGGTAGCCTACGAGCAGTACTTC